What follows are 4 T cell receptor beta chains derived from one specimen sequenced in a study of blood T cell repertoires in COVID-19. Generated by immunoSEQ multiplex PCR, the TCRdb table keeps only in-frame clones and is missing some. The sample lists some 300,000 clones, 75% to 90% occurring once. Sequencing input: peripheral blood. Every receptor here comes from a woman between 70 and 85 years old with COVID-19, enrolled during active disease.

The V gene is TRBV18, the J gene TRBJ1-5; 11 bases match TRBD1. This CDR3 spans 14 amino acids. V lost 6 bases and J lost 7; bases outside the gene matches: 5. Germline V gene lookup returns CDR1 KGHSH and CDR2 LQKENI. CDR3 in amino acids: CASSPGTGGQPQHF. CDR3 coding DNA: TGTGCCAGCTCTCCCGGGACAGGGGGACAGCCCCAGCATTTT. Supplemented by reference TRBV18 and TRBJ1-5, the full variable domain reads NAGVMQNPRHLVRRRGQEARLRCSPMKGHSHVYWYRQLPEEGLKFMVYLQKENIIDESGMPKERFSAEFPKEGPSILRIQQVVRGDSAAYFCASSPGTGGQPQHFGDGTRLSIL.

This clone was found once. J is TRBJ2-3 and V is TRBV5-1; tentative D call: TRBD1 (6 bases). The ends were cut back, 3 bases at V and 4 bases at J, with 15 bases in the middle. This CDR3 is built from 15 residues. Germline V gene sequence: CDR1 SGHRS, CDR2 YFSETQ. CDR3 amino acids: CASSSIQGYSDTQYF. CDR3 DNA: TGCGCCAGCAGCTCAATACAGGGTTACTCAGATACGCAGTATTTT.

The chain joins TRBV12-5 to TRBJ1-1, with D unclear. V lost 6 bases to trimming and J lost 1 base, with 9 bases between them. In germline, CDR1 is LGHNT, CDR2 FRNRAP. The CDR3 covers 13 residues. The CDR3 DNA sequence: TGTGCTAGTGGCCAACAACAGAACACTGAAGCTTTCTTT. Its translation: CASGQQQNTEAFF.

The genes are TRBV7-2 and TRBJ2-7; maybe TRBD2 (6 bases). The CDR3 is 15 amino acids. Trimming pared 8 bases from V and 5 bases from J, leaving 22 bases between. CDR1 SGHTA and CDR2 FQGNSA come from the germline V gene. CDR3 nucleotide sequence: TGTGCCAGCGGGAGGTTCAGGGAAGCGTGGAACGAGCAGTACTTC. Its translation: CASGRFREAWNEQYF.